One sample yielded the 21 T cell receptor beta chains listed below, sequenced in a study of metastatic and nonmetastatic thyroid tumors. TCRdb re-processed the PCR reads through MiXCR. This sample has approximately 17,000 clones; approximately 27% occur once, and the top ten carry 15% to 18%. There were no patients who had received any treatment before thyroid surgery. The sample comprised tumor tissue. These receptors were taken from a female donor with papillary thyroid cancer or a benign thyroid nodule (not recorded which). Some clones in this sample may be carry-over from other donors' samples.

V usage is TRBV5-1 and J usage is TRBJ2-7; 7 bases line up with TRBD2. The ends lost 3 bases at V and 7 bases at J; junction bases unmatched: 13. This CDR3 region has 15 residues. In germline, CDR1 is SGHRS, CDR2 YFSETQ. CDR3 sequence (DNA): TGCGCCAGCAGCTCCGGGACTACAATCCACGAGGAGCAGTACTTC. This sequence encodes CASSSGTTIHEEQYF.

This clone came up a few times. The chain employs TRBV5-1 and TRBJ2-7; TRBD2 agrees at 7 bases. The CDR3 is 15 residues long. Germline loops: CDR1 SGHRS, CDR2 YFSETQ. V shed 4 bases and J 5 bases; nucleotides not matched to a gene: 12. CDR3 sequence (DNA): TGCGCCAGCAGCCCGTGGGAGGGCCAGAGAAACGAGCAGTACTTC. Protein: CASSPWEGQRNEQYF.

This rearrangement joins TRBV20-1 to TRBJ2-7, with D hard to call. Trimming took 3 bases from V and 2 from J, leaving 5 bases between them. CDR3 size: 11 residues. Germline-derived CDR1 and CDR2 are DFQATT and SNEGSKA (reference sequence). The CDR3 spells CSARTTYEQYF. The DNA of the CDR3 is TGCAGTGCTAGGACCACCTACGAGCAGTACTTC.

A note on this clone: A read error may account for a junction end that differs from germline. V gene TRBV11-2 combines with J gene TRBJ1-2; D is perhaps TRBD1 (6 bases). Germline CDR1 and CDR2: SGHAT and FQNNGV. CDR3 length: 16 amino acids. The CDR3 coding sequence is TGTGCCAGCAGCCTCCTCTCTCGGGGGCCCGACTATTGCTACACCTTC. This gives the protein CASSLLSRGPDYCYTF.

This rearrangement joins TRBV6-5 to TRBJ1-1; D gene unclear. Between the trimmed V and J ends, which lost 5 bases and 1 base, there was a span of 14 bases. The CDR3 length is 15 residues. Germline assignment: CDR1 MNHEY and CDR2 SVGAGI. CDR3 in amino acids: CASSPSGTQNTEAFF. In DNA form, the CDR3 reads TGTGCCAGCAGTCCCTCGGGAACTCAGAACACTGAAGCTTTCTTT.

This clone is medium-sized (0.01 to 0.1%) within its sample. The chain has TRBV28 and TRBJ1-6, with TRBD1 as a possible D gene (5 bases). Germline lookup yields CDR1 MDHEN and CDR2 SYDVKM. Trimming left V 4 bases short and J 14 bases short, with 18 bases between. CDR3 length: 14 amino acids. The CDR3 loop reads CASSSSGRGTALHF. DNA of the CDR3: TGTGCCAGCAGTTCCTCTGGCCGGGGGACGGCCCTCCACTTT.

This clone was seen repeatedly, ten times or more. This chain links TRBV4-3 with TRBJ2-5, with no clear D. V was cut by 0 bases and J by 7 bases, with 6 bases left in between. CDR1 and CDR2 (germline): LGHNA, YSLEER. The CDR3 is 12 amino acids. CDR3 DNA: TGCGCCAGCAGCCAAGATAGGAGGACCCAGTACTTC. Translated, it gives CASSQDRRTQYF.

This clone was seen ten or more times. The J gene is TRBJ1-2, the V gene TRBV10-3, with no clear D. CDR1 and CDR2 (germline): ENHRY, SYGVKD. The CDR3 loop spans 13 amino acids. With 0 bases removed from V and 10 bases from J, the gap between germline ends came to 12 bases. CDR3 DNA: TGTGCCATCAGTGAGTCACCCCCGGAGCCCTACACCTTC. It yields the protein CAISESPPEPYTF.

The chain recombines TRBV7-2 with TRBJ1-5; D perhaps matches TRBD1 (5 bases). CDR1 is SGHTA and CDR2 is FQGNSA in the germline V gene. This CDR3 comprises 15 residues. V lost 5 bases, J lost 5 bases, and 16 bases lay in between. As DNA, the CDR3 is TGTGCCAGCAGCCTAACAGTGGGGGTATATCAGCCCCAGCATTTT. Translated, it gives CASSLTVGVYQPQHF.

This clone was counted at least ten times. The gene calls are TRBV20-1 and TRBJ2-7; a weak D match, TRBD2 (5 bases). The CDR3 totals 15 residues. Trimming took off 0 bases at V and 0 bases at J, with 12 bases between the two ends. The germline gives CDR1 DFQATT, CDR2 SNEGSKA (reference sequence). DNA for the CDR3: TGCAGTGCTAGAGATCTAGCCGGTAGCTCCTACGAGCAGTACTTC. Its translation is CSARDLAGSSYEQYF.

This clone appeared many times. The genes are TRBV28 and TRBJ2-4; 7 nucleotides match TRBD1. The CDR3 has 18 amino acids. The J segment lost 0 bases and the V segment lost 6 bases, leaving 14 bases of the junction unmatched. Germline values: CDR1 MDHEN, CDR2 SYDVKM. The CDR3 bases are TGTGCCAGCAGCCGGGACAGAGGTATTGCGCTAGCCAAAAACATTCAGTACTTC. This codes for CASSRDRGIALAKNIQYF.

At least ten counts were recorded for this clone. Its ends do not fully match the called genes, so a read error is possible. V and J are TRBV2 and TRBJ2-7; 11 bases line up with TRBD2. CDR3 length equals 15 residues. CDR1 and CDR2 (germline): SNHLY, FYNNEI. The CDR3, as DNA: TGTGCCAGCAGTCTTACTAGCGGGAGTAACTACGAGCGGTACTTC. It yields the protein CASSLTSGSNYERYF.

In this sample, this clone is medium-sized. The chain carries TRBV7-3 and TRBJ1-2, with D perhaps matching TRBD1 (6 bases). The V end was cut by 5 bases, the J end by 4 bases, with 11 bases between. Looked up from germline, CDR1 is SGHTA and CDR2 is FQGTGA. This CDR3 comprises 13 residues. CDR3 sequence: CASSPGDGYGYTF. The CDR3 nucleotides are TGTGCCAGCAGCCCAGGGGACGGCTATGGCTACACCTTC. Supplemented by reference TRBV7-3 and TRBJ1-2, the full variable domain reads GAGVSQTPSNKVTEKGKYVELRCDPISGHTALYWYRQSLGQGPEFLIYFQGTGAADDSGLPNDRFFAVRPEGSVSTLKIQRTERGDSAVYLCASSPGDGYGYTFGSGTRLTVV.

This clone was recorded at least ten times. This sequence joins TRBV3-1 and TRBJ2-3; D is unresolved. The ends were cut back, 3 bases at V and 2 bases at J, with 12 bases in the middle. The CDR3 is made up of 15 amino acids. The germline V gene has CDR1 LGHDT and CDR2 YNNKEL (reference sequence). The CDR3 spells CASSHAGTTTDTQYF. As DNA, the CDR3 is TGTGCCAGCAGCCACGCAGGAACAACCACAGATACGCAGTATTTT.

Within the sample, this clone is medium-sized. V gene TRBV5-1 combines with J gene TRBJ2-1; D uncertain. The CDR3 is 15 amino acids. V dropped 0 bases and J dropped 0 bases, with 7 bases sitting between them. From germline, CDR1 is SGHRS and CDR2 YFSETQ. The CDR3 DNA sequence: TGCGCCAGCAGCTTGGGACACAGCTCCTACAATGAGCAGTTCTTC. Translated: CASSLGHSSYNEQFF. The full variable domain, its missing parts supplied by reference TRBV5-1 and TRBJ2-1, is KAGVTQTPRYLIKTRGQQVTLSCSPISGHRSVSWYQQTPGQGLQFLFEYFSETQRNKGNFPGRFSGRQFSNSRSEMNVSTLELGDSALYLCASSLGHSSYNEQFFGPGTRLTVL.

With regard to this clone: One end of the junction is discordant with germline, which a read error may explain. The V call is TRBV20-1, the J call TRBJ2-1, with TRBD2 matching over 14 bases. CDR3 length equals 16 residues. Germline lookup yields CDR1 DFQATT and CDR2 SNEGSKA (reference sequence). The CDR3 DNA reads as TGCAGTGCCGGAAGGGTCGGGACTAGCGGGAGTAGTGAGCAGTCCTTC. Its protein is CSAGRVGTSGSSEQSF.

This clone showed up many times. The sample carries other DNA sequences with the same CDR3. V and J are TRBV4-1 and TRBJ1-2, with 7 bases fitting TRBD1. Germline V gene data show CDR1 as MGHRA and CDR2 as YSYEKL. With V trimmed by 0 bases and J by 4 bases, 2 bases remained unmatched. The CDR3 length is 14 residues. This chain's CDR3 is CASSQEDRLYGYTF. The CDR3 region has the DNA TGCGCCAGCAGCCAAGAGGACAGGCTCTATGGCTACACCTTC.

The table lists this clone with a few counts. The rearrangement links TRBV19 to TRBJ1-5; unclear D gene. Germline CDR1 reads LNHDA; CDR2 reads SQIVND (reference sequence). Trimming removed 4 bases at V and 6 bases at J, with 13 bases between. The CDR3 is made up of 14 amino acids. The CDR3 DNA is TGTGCCAGTAGTACGGACCGGTGGGGTCAGCCCCAGCATTTT. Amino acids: CASSTDRWGQPQHF.

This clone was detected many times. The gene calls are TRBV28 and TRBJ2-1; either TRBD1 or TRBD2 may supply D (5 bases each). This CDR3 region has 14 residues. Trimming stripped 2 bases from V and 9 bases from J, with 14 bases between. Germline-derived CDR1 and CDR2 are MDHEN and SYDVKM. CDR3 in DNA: TGTGCCAGCAGTTTACCCGAGATGAGGGGTGAGCAGTTCTTC. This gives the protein CASSLPEMRGEQFF.

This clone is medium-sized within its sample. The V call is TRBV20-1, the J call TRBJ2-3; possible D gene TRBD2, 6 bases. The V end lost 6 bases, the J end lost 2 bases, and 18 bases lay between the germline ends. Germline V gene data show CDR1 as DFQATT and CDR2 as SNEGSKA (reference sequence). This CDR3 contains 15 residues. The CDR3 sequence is CSAKGLSLATDTQYF. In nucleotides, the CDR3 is TGCAGTGCGAAGGGACTTTCCCTTGCCACAGATACGCAGTATTTT.

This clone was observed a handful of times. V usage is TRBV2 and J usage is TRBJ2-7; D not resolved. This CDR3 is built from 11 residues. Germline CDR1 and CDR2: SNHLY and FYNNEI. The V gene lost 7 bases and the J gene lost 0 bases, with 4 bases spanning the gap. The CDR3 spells CASTSSYEQYF. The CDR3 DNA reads TGTGCCAGCACGAGCTCCTACGAGCAGTACTTC. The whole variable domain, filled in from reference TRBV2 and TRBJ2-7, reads EPEVTQTPSHQVTQMGQEVILRCVPISNHLYFYWYRQILGQKVEFLVSFYNNEISEKSEIFDDQFSVERPDGSNFTLKIRSTKLEDSAMYFCASTSSYEQYFGPGTRLTVT.